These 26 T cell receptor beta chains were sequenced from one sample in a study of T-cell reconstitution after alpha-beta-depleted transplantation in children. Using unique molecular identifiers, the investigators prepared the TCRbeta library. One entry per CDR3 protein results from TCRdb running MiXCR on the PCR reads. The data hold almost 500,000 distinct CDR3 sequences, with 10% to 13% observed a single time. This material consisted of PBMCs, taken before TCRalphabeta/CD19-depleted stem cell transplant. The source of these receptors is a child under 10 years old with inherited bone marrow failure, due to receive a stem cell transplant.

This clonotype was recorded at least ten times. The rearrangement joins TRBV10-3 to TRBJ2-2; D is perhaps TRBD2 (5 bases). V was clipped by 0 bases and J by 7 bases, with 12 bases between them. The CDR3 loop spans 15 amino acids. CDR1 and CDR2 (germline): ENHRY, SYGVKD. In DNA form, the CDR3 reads TGTGCCATCAGTGAGTCGACTCCCGGGATCGGGGAGCTGTTTTTT. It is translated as CAISESTPGIGELFF.

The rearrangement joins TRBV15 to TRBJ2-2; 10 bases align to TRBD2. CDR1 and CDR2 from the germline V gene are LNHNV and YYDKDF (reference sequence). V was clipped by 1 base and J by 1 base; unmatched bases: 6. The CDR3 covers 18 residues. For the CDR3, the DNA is TGTGCCACCAGCAGAGTAAACATAGCGGGAGGGAACACCGGGGAGCTGTTTTTT. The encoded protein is CATSRVNIAGGNTGELFF.

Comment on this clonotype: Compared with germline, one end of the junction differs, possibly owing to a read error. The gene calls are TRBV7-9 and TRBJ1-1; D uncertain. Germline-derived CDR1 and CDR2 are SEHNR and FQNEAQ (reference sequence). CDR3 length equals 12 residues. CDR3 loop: CASSLSNTDAFF. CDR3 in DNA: TGTGCCAGCAGCCTCTCGAACACTGACGCTTTCTTT.

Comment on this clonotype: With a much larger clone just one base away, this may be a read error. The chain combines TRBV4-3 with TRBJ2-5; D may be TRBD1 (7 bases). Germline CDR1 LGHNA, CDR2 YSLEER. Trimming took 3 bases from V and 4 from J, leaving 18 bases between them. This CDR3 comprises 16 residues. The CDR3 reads CASSQGGQRGSETQYF. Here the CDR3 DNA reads TGCGCCAGCAGCCAGGGGGGACAGAGAGGTTCAGAGACCCAGTACTTC.

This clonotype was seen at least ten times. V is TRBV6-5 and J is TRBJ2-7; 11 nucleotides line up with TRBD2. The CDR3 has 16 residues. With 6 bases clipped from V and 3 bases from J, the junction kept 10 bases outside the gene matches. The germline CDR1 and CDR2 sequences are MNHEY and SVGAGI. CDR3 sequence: CASSLGTSGYYYEQYF. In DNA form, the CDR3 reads TGTGCCAGCAGCTTAGGGACTAGCGGCTACTACTACGAGCAGTACTTC.

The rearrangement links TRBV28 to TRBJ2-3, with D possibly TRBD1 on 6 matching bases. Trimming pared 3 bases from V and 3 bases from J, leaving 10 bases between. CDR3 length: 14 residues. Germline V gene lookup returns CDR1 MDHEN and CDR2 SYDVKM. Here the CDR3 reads CASSFRTETDTQYF. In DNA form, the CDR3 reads TGTGCCAGCAGTTTCAGGACAGAGACAGATACGCAGTATTTT.

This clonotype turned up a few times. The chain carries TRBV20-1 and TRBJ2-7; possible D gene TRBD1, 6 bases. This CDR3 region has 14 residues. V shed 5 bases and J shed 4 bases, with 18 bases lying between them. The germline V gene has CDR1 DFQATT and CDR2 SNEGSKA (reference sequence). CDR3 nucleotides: TGCAGTGCTTTACAACGGGACAATGATTACGAGCAGTACTTC. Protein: CSALQRDNDYEQYF.

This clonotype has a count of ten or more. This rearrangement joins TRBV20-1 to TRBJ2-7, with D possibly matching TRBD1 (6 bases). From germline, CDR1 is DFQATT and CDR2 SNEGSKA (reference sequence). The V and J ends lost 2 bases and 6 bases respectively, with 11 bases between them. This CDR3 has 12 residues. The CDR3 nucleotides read TGCAGTGCTAGAAACAGGGTTGGCGAGCAGTACTTC. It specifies CSARNRVGEQYF.

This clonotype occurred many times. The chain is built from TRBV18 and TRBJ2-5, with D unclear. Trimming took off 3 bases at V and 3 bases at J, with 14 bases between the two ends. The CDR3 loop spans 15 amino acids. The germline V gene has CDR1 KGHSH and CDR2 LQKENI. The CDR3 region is CASSPTQKEKETQYF. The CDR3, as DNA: TGTGCCAGCTCACCGACTCAAAAAGAAAAAGAGACCCAGTACTTC.

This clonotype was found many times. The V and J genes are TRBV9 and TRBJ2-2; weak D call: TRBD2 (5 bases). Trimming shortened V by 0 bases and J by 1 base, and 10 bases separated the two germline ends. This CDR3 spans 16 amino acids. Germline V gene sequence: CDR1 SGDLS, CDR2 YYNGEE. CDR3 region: CASSVGRSLNTGELFF. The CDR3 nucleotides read TGTGCCAGCAGCGTAGGGAGGTCCCTGAACACCGGGGAGCTGTTTTTT.

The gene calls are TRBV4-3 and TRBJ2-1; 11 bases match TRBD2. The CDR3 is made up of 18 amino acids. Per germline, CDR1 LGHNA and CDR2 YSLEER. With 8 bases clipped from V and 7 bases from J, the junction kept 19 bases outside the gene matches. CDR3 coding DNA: TGCGCCAGCTCGCGCGCCCCGGGGACTAGCGGCTTCAATAATGAGCAGTTCTTC. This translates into CASSRAPGTSGFNNEQFF.

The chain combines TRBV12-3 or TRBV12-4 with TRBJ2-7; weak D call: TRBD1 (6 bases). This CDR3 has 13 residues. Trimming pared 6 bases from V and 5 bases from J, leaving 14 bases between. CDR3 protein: CASRGQGNDEQYF. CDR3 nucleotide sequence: TGTGCCAGCAGGGGACAAGGGAACGACGAGCAGTACTTC.

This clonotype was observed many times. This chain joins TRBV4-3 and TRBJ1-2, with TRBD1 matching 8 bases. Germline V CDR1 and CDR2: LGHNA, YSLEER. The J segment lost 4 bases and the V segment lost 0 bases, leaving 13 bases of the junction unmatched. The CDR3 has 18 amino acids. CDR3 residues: CASSQEDNSGGAGYGYTF. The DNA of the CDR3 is TGCGCCAGCAGCCAAGAAGACAACTCAGGGGGCGCGGGCTATGGCTACACCTTC.

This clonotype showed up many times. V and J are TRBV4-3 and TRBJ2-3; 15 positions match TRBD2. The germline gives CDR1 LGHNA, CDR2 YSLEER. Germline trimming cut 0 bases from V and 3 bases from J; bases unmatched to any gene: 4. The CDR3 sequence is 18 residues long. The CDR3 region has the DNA TGCGCCAGCAGCCAAGACCCCGGGACTAGCGGGAGGACAGATACGCAGTATTTT. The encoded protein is CASSQDPGTSGRTDTQYF.

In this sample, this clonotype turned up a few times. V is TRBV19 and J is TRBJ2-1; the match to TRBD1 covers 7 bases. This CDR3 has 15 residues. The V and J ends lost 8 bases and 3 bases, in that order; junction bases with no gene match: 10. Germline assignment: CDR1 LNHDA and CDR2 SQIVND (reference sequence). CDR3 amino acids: CASCRGQNGYNEQFF. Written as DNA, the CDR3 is TGTGCCAGTTGTAGGGGGCAGAATGGCTACAATGAGCAGTTCTTC.

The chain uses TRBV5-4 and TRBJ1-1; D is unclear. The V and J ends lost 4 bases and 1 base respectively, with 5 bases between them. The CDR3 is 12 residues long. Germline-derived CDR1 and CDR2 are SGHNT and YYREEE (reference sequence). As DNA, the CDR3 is TGTGCCAGCAGCGCTCAGAACACTGAAGCTTTCTTT. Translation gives CASSAQNTEAFF.

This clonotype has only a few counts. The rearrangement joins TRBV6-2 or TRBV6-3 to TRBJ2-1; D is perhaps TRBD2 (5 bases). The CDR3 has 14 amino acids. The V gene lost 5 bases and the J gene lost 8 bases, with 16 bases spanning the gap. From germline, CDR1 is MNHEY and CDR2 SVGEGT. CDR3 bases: TGTGCCAGCAGTCTCGCCCCTGCGGGCCATGAGCAGTTCTTC. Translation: CASSLAPAGHEQFF.

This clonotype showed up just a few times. CDR3 nucleotides: TGCGCCAGCAGCCAAAAGGGGGACGGTGAGCAGTACTTC. Translated: CASSQKGDGEQYF. This chain links TRBV4-3 with TRBJ2-7; a possible D gene is TRBD1 (6 bases). Per germline, CDR1 LGHNA and CDR2 YSLEER. With 2 bases removed from V and 7 bases from J, the gap between germline ends came to 12 bases. The length of the CDR3 is 13 residues.

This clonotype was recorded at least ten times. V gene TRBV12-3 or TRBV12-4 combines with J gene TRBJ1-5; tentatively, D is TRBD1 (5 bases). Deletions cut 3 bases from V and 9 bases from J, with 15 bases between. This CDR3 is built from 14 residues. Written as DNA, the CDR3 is TGTGCCAGCAGTTTGGGAGGGGCCCACGGGCCCCAGCATTTT. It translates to CASSLGGAHGPQHF.

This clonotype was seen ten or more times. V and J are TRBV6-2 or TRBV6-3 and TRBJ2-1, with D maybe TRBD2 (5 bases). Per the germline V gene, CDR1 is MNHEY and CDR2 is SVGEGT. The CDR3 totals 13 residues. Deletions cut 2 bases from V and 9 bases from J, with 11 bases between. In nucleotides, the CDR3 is TGTGCCAGCAGTTACCCGCCGGGGTCTGAGCAGTTCTTC. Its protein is CASSYPPGSEQFF.

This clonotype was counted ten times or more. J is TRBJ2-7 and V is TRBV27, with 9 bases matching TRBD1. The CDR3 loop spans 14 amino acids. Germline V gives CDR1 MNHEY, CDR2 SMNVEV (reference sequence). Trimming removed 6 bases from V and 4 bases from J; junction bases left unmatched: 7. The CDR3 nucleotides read TGTGCCAGCAGACGAATGACAGGGGGTTACGAGCAGTACTTC. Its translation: CASRRMTGGYEQYF.

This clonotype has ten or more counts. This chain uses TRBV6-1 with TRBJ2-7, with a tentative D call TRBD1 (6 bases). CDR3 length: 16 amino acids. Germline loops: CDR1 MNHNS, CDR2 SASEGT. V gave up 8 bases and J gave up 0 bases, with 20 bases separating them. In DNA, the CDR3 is TGTGCCAGCTCTCGCCGAACGGGACACAGCTCCTACGAGCAGTACTTC. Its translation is CASSRRTGHSSYEQYF.

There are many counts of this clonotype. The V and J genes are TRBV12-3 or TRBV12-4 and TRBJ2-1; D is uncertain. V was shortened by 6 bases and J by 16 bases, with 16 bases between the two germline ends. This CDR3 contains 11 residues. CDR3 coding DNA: TGTGCCAGCAGCCTAGACTGGACGGAATTCTTC. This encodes CASSLDWTEFF.

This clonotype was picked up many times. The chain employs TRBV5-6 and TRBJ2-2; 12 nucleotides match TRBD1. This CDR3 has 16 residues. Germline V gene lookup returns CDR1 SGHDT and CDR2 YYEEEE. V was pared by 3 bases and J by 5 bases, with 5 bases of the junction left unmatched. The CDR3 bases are TGTGCCAGCAGCTGGGGACAGGGGGCTGGTACCGGGGAGCTGTTTTTT. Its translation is CASSWGQGAGTGELFF. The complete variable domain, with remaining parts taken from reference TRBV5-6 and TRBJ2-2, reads DAGVTQSPTHLIKTRGQQVTLRCSPKSGHDTVSWYQQALGQGPQFIFQYYEEEERQRGNFPDRFSGHQFPNYSSELNVNALLLGDSALYLCASSWGQGAGTGELFFGEGSRLTVL.

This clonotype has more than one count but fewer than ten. CDR3 bases: TGCGCCAGCAGCCGAAGCCAGCGGGACAGGGCAAACTACGAGCAGTACTTC. Translating gives CASSRSQRDRANYEQYF. The gene calls are TRBV5-1 and TRBJ2-7, with 9 bases that match TRBD1. Trimming cost V 4 bases and J 3 bases; bases outside gene matches: 14. Germline V gives CDR1 SGHRS, CDR2 YFSETQ. The CDR3 contains 17 residues.

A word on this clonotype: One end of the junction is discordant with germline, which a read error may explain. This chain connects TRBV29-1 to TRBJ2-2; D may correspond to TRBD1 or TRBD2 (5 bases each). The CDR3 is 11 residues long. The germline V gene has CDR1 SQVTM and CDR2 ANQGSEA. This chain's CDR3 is CSAEDTRELFF. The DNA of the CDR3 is TGCAGCGCGGAGGACACCAGGGAGCTGTTTTTT.